The sequence of this T cell receptor (beta chain) was determined in a study of blood T cell repertoires in COVID-19. Sequencing was performed with immunoSEQ multiplex PCR; in TCRdb, only in-frame clones are kept and a portion is missing. This sample carries fewer than 200,000 clones, around 85% of them seen once, and the ten largest clones take approximately 9.8%. This clone showed up just once. After removal of 5 bases from V and 4 bases from J, the junction contained 7 bases not matched to a gene. CDR1 and CDR2 (germline): MNHEY, SVGAGI. The CDR3 runs to 15 residues. The TCR comes from a woman older than 75 with acute or convalescent COVID-19. The chain uses TRBV6-5 and TRBJ1-1, with 10 bases that match TRBD1. Sequenced material: peripheral blood. The CDR3, as DNA: TGTGCCAGCAGTACCCGTGACAGGGGGCGCACTGAAGCTTTCTTT. Translated: CASSTRDRGRTEAFF.